What follows are 15 T cell receptor beta chains derived from one specimen sequenced in a study of a mutant IDH1 vaccine in newly diagnosed glioma. Sequencing used immunoSEQ multiplex PCR; TCRdb keeps in-frame clones, though not all of them. The table records tens of thousands of clones, 80% to 85% of them present only once. Time point meaning: baseline, week 1 (first vaccination visit). The sample's treatment: pre-vaccination baseline after standard-of-care therapy. The specimen was peripheral blood mononuclear cells (PBMCs), collected from a glioma patient treated with radiotherapy, temozolomide or both. Receptors were obtained from a middle-aged man with glioma. Some clones in this sample may be carry-over from other donors' samples.

The CDR3 coding sequence is TGCAGTGTTTGGCGATCAGTTGAAGCTTTCTTT. This gives the protein CSVWRSVEAFF. V and J are TRBV20-1 and TRBJ1-1; D call uncertain. The CDR3 has 11 amino acids. Looked up from germline, CDR1 is DFQATT and CDR2 is SNEGSKA (reference sequence). V was cut by 7 bases and J by 7 bases, with 13 bases left in between.

This clone was seen more than once but under ten times. CDR3 bases: TGTGCCAGCAGCTTGGGAGCGGGGCCCCTCTCCGAGCAGTACTTC. It is translated as CASSLGAGPLSEQYF. The V gene is TRBV5-4, the J gene TRBJ2-7; 7 bases agree with TRBD2. V lost 0 bases to trimming and J lost 6 bases; unmatched junction nucleotides: 9. The CDR3 consists of 15 residues. Germline V gene data show CDR1 as SGHNT and CDR2 as YYREEE (reference sequence).

This sequence joins TRBV6-1 and TRBJ2-1, with D unresolved. CDR3 size: 13 residues. Trimming shortened V by 4 bases and J by 6 bases, and 10 bases separated the two germline ends. Germline V gene sequence: CDR1 MNHNS, CDR2 SASEGT. The CDR3 loop reads CASSVGSGNEQFF. The CDR3, as DNA: TGTGCCAGCAGTGTAGGGTCAGGCAATGAGCAGTTCTTC.

V and J are TRBV10-3 and TRBJ2-1, with 9 bases aligning to TRBD2. Germline V CDR1 and CDR2: ENHRY, SYGVKD. The ends lost 6 bases at V and 8 bases at J; junction bases unmatched: 8. The CDR3 consists of 14 residues. CDR3 in amino acids: CAIRPGLAVDEQFF. In nucleotides, the CDR3 is TGTGCCATCAGGCCGGGACTAGCAGTGGATGAGCAGTTCTTC.

The chain recombines TRBV7-9 with TRBJ1-1; D is undetermined. The germline gives CDR1 SEHNR, CDR2 FQNEAQ (reference sequence). This CDR3 is 13 amino acids long. V was cut by 5 bases and J by 4 bases, with 11 bases left in between. The CDR3 sequence: CASSPRQITEAFF. The CDR3 DNA sequence: TGTGCCAGCAGCCCACGACAAATCACTGAAGCTTTCTTT.

The chain links TRBV7-2 to TRBJ1-1; TRBD1 matches at 7 bases. Germline V gene data show CDR1 as SGHTA and CDR2 as FQGNSA. The CDR3 consists of 15 residues. The V and J ends lost 6 bases and 3 bases, in that order; junction bases with no gene match: 10. The CDR3 DNA reads as TGTGCCAGCAGAAAAGACAGGGTATTGTACACTGAAGCTTTCTTT. This translates into CASRKDRVLYTEAFF.

The chain carries TRBV6-6 and TRBJ2-1; no reliable D call. The CDR3 is made up of 12 amino acids. Germline lookup yields CDR1 MNHNY and CDR2 SVGAGI (reference sequence). The germline V and J ends were trimmed by 5 bases and 9 bases, with 11 bases remaining between them. The DNA for the CDR3 is TGTGCCAGCAGTCCGGTCTGGACTGAGCAGTTCTTC. As protein: CASSPVWTEQFF.

The CDR3 region is CASSEGRAGNTIYF. The CDR3 DNA follows: TGCGCCAGCAGCGAGGGCAGGGCTGGAAACACCATATATTTT. The chain combines TRBV5-1 with TRBJ1-3; TRBD1 might be the D (5 bases). V lost 4 bases and J 2 bases, leaving 10 bases between the germline ends. From germline, CDR1 is SGHRS and CDR2 YFSETQ. The CDR3 contains 14 residues.

The genes are TRBV4-1 and TRBJ2-1, with TRBD2 matching 13 bases. The CDR3 has 16 amino acids. V lost 4 bases and J lost 6; bases outside the gene matches: 6. Looked up from germline, CDR1 is MGHRA and CDR2 is YSYEKL. CDR3 nucleotides: TGCGCCAGCAGCCGGGAGGGACTAGCGGGAACCAATGAGCAGTTCTTC. Translation: CASSREGLAGTNEQFF.

V is TRBV5-5 and J is TRBJ2-5; 12 bases agree with TRBD2. The CDR3 contains 16 residues. The V gene's germline CDR1 is SGHKS and CDR2 YYEKEE (reference sequence). Trimming cost V 0 bases and J 5 bases; bases outside gene matches: 5. CDR3 sequence (DNA): TGTGCCAGCAGCTTGGAACTAGCGGGAGGCCGGGAGACCCAGTACTTC. This encodes CASSLELAGGRETQYF. The variable domain in full, with the rest retrieved from reference TRBV5-5 and TRBJ2-5, is DAGVTQSPTHLIKTRGQQVTLRCSPISGHKSVSWYQQVLGQGPQFIFQYYEKEERGRGNFPDRFSARQFPNYSSELNVNALLLGDSALYLCASSLELAGGRETQYFGPGTRLLVL.

The rearrangement links TRBV18 to TRBJ1-1, with D unclear. This CDR3 has 14 residues. Trimming cost V 0 bases and J 3 bases, with 8 bases left between them. Germline values: CDR1 KGHSH, CDR2 LQKENI. The CDR3 DNA reads as TGTGCCAGCTCACCACCGAGAGACGACACTGAAGCTTTCTTT. This encodes CASSPPRDDTEAFF.

V usage is TRBV19 and J usage is TRBJ2-1, with D unclear. V shed 3 bases and J shed 5 bases, with 14 bases lying between them. There are 15 residues in the CDR3. Germline V CDR1 and CDR2: LNHDA, SQIVND (reference sequence). This chain's CDR3 is CASSIYLDSNNEQFF. The CDR3 DNA follows: TGTGCCAGTAGTATTTACCTAGACTCAAACAATGAGCAGTTCTTC.

This clone was observed a handful of times. This chain connects TRBV6-5 to TRBJ1-1; 7 bases agree with TRBD1. The CDR3 spans 14 residues. Germline V gene data show CDR1 as MNHEY and CDR2 as SVGAGI. Trimming cost V 7 bases and J 5 bases; bases outside gene matches: 10. The CDR3 region is CASTTRGGRTEAFF. Here the CDR3 DNA reads TGTGCCAGCACAACCAGGGGGGGGCGAACTGAAGCTTTCTTT.

V usage is TRBV27 and J usage is TRBJ1-1; D unresolved. The CDR3 is 13 residues long. Germline values: CDR1 MNHEY, CDR2 SMNVEV (reference sequence). Trimming took 3 bases from V and 5 from J, leaving 10 bases between them. The CDR3 region is CASSFGRSTEAFF. CDR3 DNA sequence: TGTGCCAGCAGTTTTGGTAGGTCTACTGAAGCTTTCTTT.

V gene TRBV18 combines with J gene TRBJ1-5; 9 nucleotides line up with TRBD1. The germline CDR1 and CDR2 sequences are KGHSH and LQKENI. The ends lost 6 bases at V and 15 bases at J; junction bases unmatched: 12. The CDR3 runs 13 residues. CDR3 protein: CASSLGTGIARHF. In DNA form, the CDR3 reads TGTGCCAGCTCGCTTGGGACAGGGATCGCGAGGCATTTT.